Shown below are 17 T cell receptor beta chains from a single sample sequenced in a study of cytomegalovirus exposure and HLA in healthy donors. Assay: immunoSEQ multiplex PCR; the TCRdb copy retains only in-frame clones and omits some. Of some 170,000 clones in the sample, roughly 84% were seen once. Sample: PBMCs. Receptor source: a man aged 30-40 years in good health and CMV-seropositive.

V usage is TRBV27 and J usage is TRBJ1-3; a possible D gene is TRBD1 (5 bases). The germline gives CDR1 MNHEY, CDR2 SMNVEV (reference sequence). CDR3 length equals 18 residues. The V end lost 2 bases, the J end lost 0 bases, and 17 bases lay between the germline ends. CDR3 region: CASSLIPPGLASGNTIYF. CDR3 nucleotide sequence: TGTGCCAGCAGTTTAATTCCCCCAGGGTTGGCCTCTGGAAACACCATATATTTT.

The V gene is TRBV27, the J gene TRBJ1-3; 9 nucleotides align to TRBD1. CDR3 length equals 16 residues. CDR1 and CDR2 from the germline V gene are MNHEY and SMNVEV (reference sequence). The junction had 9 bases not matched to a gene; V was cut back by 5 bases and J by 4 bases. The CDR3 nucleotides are TGTGCCAGCAGTCCAAGGACAGGGGCGTGGGGAAACACCATATATTTT. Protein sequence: CASSPRTGAWGNTIYF.

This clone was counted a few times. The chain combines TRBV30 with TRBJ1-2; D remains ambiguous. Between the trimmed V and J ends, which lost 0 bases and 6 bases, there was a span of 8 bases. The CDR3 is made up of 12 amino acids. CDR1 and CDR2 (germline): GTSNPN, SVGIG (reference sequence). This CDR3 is CAWSVAVNGYTF. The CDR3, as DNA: TGTGCCTGGAGTGTGGCAGTTAATGGCTACACCTTC.

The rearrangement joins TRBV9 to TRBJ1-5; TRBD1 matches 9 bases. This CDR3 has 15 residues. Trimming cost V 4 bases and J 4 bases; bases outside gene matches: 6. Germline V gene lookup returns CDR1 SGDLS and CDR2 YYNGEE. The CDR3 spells CASSPSGTGNQPQHF. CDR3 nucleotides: TGTGCCAGCAGCCCATCCGGGACAGGGAATCAGCCCCAGCATTTT.

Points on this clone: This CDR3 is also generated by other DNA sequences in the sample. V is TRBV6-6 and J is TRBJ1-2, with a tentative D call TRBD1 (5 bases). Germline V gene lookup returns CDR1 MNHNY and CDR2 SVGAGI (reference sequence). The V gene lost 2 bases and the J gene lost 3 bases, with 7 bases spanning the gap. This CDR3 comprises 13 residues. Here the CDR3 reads CASSYTGDYGYTF. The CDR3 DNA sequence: TGTGCCAGCAGTTACACGGGGGACTATGGCTACACCTTC.

As DNA, the CDR3 is TGTGCCAGCAGGTTAACAGGGGATTTCGACTATGGCTACACCTTC. It codes for CASRLTGDFDYGYTF. The rearrangement links TRBV27 to TRBJ1-2; 7 nucleotides align to TRBD1. The CDR3 covers 15 residues. The V and J ends lost 6 bases and 3 bases, in that order; junction bases with no gene match: 10. Germline CDR1 is MNHEY and CDR2 is SMNVEV (reference sequence).

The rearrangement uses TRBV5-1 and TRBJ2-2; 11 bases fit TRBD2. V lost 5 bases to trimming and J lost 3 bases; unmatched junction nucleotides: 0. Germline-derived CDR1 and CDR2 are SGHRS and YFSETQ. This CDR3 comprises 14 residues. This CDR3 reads CASRLAGDTGELFF. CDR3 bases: TGCGCCAGCAGACTAGCGGGAGACACCGGGGAGCTGTTTTTT.

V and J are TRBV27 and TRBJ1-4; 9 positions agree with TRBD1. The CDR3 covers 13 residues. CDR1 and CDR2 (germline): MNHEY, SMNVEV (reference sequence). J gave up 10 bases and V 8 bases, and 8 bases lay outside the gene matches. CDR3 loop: CASQDRGSGKLFF. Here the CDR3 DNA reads TGTGCCAGCCAGGACAGGGGATCCGGAAAACTGTTTTTT.

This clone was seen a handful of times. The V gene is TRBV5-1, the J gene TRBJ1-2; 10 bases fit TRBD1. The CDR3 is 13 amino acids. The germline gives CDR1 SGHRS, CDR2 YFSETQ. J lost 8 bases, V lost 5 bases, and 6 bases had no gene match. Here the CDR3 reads CASSPGTGEGYTF. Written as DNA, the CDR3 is TGCGCCAGCAGTCCCGGGACAGGGGAGGGCTACACCTTC.

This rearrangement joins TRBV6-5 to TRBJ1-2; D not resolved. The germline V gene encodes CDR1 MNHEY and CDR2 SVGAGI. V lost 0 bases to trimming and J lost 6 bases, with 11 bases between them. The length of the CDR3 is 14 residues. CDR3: CASSYSRSKDGYTF. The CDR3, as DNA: TGTGCCAGCAGTTACTCGAGGAGTAAGGATGGCTACACCTTC.

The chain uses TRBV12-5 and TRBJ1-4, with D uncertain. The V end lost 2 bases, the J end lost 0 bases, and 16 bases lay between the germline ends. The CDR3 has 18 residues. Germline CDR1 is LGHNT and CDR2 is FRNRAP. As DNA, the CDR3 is TGTGCTAGTGGTTTGCCACTCCGAAACAGTCCAACTAATGAAAAACTGTTTTTT. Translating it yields CASGLPLRNSPTNEKLFF.

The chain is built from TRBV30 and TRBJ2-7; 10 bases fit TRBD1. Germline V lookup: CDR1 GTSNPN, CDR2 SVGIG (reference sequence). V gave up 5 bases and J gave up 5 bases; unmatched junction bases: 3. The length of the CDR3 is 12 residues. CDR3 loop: CAWGQGGHEQYF. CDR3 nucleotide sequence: TGTGCCTGGGGACAGGGGGGGCACGAGCAGTACTTC.

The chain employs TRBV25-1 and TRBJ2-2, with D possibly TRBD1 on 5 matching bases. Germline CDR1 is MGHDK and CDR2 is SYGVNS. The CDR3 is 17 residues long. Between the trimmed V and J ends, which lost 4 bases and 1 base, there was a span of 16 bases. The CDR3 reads CASSGSLDTLNTGELFF. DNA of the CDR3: TGTGCCAGCAGTGGATCTCTGGACACGCTGAACACCGGGGAGCTGTTTTTT.

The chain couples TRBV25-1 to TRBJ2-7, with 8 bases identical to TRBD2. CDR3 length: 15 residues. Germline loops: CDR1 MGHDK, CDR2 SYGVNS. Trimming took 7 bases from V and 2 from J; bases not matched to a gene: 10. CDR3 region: CASNEGAGVTYEQYF. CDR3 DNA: TGTGCCAGCAACGAGGGAGCGGGGGTTACCTACGAGCAGTACTTC.

CDR3 sequence: CASSQSASGGLPGANVLTF. DNA of the CDR3: TGCGCCAGCAGCCAGTCGGCTAGCGGGGGACTTCCTGGGGCCAACGTCCTGACTTTC. The genes are TRBV4-3 and TRBJ2-6; TRBD2 matches 10 bases. CDR1 and CDR2 from the germline V gene are LGHNA and YSLEER. V gave up 3 bases and J gave up 2 bases; unmatched junction bases: 10. The CDR3 length is 19 residues.

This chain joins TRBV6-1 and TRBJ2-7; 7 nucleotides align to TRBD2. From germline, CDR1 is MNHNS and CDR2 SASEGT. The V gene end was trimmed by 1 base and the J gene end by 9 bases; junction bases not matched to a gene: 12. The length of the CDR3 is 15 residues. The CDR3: CASSEVVAGFSGQYF. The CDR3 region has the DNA TGTGCCAGCAGTGAAGTGGTAGCGGGTTTCTCAGGGCAGTACTTC.

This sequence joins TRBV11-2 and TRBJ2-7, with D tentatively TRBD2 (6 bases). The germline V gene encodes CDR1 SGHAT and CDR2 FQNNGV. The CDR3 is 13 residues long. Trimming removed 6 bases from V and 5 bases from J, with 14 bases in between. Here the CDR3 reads CASRLWGLDEQYF. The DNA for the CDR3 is TGTGCCAGCAGGTTATGGGGACTGGACGAGCAGTACTTC.